These 16 T cell receptor beta chains share one sample of origin, sequenced in a study of blood T cell repertoires in COVID-19. Repertoires were generated with immunoSEQ multiplex PCR, while TCRdb's copy carries only in-frame clones and drops some. The sample includes roughly 73,000 clones, approximately 90% of them seen just once. Sequences were obtained from peripheral blood. These receptors were taken from a human donor in a cohort sampled during active COVID-19.

The chain joins TRBV5-1 to TRBJ1-2; D uncertain. From germline, CDR1 is SGHRS and CDR2 YFSETQ. This CDR3 has 14 residues. The V and J ends lost 4 bases and 4 bases respectively, with 14 bases between them. The CDR3 sequence: CASSRGLLSYGYTF. DNA of the CDR3: TGCGCCAGCAGCCGCGGGCTACTCTCCTATGGCTACACCTTC.

The genes are TRBV5-6 and TRBJ2-7, with 9 nucleotides matching TRBD1. The trim removed 6 bases at V and 6 bases at J, leaving 10 bases unmatched. The CDR3 extends over 14 amino acids. Germline V gene lookup returns CDR1 SGHDT and CDR2 YYEEEE. The CDR3 spells CASTRDRVPLEQYF. DNA for the CDR3: TGTGCCAGCACTAGGGACAGGGTTCCCCTCGAGCAGTACTTC.

CDR3 nucleotides: TGCGCCAGCAAAGAGGGACAGGGGGGCGATACGCAGTATTTT. Translation gives CASKEGQGGDTQYF. V and J are TRBV5-1 and TRBJ2-3; the match to TRBD1 covers 11 bases. Germline assignment: CDR1 SGHRS and CDR2 YFSETQ. Trimming cost V 6 bases and J 6 bases; bases outside gene matches: 6. This CDR3 has 14 residues.

The rearrangement joins TRBV5-6 to TRBJ2-2, with a possible D match to TRBD2 (6 bases). The germline gives CDR1 SGHDT, CDR2 YYEEEE. V lost 1 base to trimming and J lost 4 bases, with 14 bases between them. The CDR3 spans 16 residues. The CDR3 loop reads CASSLWDSGLTGELFF. The CDR3 DNA is TGTGCCAGCAGCTTGTGGGATAGCGGCCTCACCGGGGAGCTGTTTTTT.

The chain recombines TRBV6-7 with TRBJ1-4; 9 bases align to TRBD1. TRBV6-7 is noted as an ORF with a role that remains uncertain. V trimming: 4 bases; J trimming: 2 bases; junction bases outside the gene matches: 8. The CDR3 has 17 residues. The CDR3 spells CASSSRDRVSTNEKLFF. For the CDR3, the DNA is TGTGCCAGCAGTTCCCGGGACAGGGTATCGACTAATGAAAAACTGTTTTTT.

V is TRBV19 and J is TRBJ2-3; 8 nucleotides agree with TRBD2. The V segment lost 4 bases and the J segment 4 bases; nucleotides outside the gene matches: 10. From germline, CDR1 is LNHDA and CDR2 SQIVND (reference sequence). The CDR3 covers 16 residues. The CDR3 coding sequence is TGTGCCAGTAGTACCCTCTGGCGGGAGGAGGCAGATACGCAGTATTTT. Its translation: CASSTLWREEADTQYF.

This chain uses TRBV10-2 with TRBJ2-1, with 9 bases matching TRBD2. V trimming: 7 bases; J trimming: 4 bases; junction bases outside the gene matches: 5. CDR3 length: 14 amino acids. The germline V gene has CDR1 WSHSY and CDR2 SAAADI. The CDR3 DNA reads TGCGCCAGCACTAGGCTAGCGGGGTACAATGAGCAGTTCTTC. As protein: CASTRLAGYNEQFF.

The chain combines TRBV6-5 with TRBJ1-5; unclear D gene. The V and J ends lost 0 bases and 1 base respectively, with 7 bases between them. The germline gives CDR1 MNHEY, CDR2 SVGAGI. The CDR3 extends over 15 amino acids. The CDR3 sequence: CASSYSSASNQPQHF. CDR3 nucleotide sequence: TGTGCCAGCAGTTACTCGAGCGCAAGCAATCAGCCCCAGCATTTT.

V is TRBV7-2 and J is TRBJ2-1; D gene unclear. The V gene lost 3 bases and the J gene lost 4 bases, with 7 bases spanning the gap. Germline assignment: CDR1 SGHTA and CDR2 FQGNSA. The CDR3 has 13 residues. CDR3 in amino acids: CASSFTGYNEQFF. DNA for the CDR3: TGTGCCAGCAGCTTCACGGGTTACAATGAGCAGTTCTTC.

The V gene is TRBV27, the J gene TRBJ2-1; 7 positions match TRBD2. Germline-derived CDR1 and CDR2 are MNHEY and SMNVEV (reference sequence). CDR3 length equals 16 residues. Losses at the gene ends were 0 bases for V and 0 bases for J; bases not matched to a gene: 2. CDR3 amino acids: CASSLSGTTSYNEQFF. CDR3 bases: TGTGCCAGCAGTTTATCAGGGACTACCTCCTACAATGAGCAGTTCTTC.

Only one count was recorded for this clone. This chain connects TRBV11-2 to TRBJ2-7; the match to TRBD2 covers 14 bases. Germline assignment: CDR1 SGHAT and CDR2 FQNNGV. Germline trimming cut 4 bases from V and 1 base from J; bases unmatched to any gene: 9. This CDR3 comprises 18 residues. This chain's CDR3 is CASSSGLAGELLSYEQYV. CDR3 sequence (DNA): TGTGCCAGCAGCTCGGGACTAGCGGGAGAACTTCTGTCCTACGAGCAGTACGTC.

V and J are TRBV4-1 and TRBJ2-1, with TRBD2 matching 13 bases. CDR3 length: 15 residues. Unmatched junction bases numbered 3, after V lost 1 base and J lost 9 bases. CDR1 MGHRA and CDR2 YSYEKL come from the germline V gene. This chain's CDR3 is CASSQGLAGGIEQFF. CDR3 nucleotides: TGCGCCAGCAGCCAAGGACTAGCGGGAGGAATTGAGCAGTTCTTC.

The table lists this clone with a count of one. The chain links TRBV24-1 to TRBJ2-5, with D hard to call. V lost 10 bases, J lost 0 bases, and 8 bases lay in between. This CDR3 has 12 amino acids. Germline-derived CDR1 and CDR2 are KGHDR and SFDVKD. CDR3 DNA: TGTGCCACTGCTCAGTACCAAGAGACCCAGTACTTC. It yields the protein CATAQYQETQYF.

The chain recombines TRBV28 with TRBJ1-5, with D uncertain. Per the germline V gene, CDR1 is MDHEN and CDR2 is SYDVKM. The CDR3 loop spans 11 amino acids. The V and J ends lost 10 bases and 0 bases respectively, with 4 bases between them. For the CDR3, the DNA is TGTGCCACCAATAGCAATCAGCCCCAGCATTTT. Protein: CATNSNQPQHF.

This clone showed up just once. The J gene is TRBJ1-1, the V gene TRBV9; possible D gene TRBD1, 6 bases. The CDR3 covers 13 residues. Looked up from germline, CDR1 is SGDLS and CDR2 is YYNGEE. V was trimmed by 4 bases and J by 11 bases, leaving 18 bases between them. The CDR3 DNA sequence: TGTGCCAGCAGCCGAGGGGGGGGCTCACAGGCTTTCTTT. Protein: CASSRGGGSQAFF.

In this sample, this clone turned up many times. The genes are TRBV28 and TRBJ1-5; maybe TRBD1 (6 bases). The CDR3 sequence is 18 residues long. CDR1 MDHEN and CDR2 SYDVKM come from the germline V gene. The germline V and J ends were trimmed by 6 bases and 0 bases, with 21 bases remaining between them. The CDR3 DNA sequence: TGTGCCAGCAGCCCGAGGTATTACCGGGACAATAGCAATCAGCCCCAGCATTTT. Its translation: CASSPRYYRDNSNQPQHF.